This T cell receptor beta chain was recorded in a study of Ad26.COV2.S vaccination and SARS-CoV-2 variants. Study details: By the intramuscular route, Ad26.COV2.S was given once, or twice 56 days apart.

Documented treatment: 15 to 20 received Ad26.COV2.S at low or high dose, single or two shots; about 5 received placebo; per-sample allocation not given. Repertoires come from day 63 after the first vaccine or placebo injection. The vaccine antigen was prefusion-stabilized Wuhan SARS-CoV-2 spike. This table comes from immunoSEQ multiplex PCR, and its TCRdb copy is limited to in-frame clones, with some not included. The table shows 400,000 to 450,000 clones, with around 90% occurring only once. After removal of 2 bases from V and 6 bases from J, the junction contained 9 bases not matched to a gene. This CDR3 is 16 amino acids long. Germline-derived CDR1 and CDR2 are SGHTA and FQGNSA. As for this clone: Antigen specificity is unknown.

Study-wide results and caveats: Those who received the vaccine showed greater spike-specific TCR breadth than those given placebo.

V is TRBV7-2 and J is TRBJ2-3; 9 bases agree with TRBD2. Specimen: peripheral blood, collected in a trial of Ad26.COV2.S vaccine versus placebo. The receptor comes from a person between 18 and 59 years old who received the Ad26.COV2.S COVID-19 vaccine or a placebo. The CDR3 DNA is TGTGCCAGCAGCTTATGGTTCGCGGGAGGGGCCGATACGCAGTATTTT. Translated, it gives CASSLWFAGGADTQYF.